Presented here are 30 T cell receptor beta chains from one specimen sequenced in a study of blood T cell repertoires in COVID-19. TCRdb's copy holds only in-frame clones and misses some; the assay was immunoSEQ multiplex PCR. The sample contains 150,000 or so clones, roughly 87% of which appear only once. The specimen sequenced was PBMCs or T cells enriched from blood (not recorded which). The source of these receptors is a woman aged 35 to 49 who had been exposed to COVID-19.

This chain connects TRBV6-5 to TRBJ2-7; D possibly corresponds to TRBD1 (6 bases). This CDR3 spans 14 amino acids. The V gene lost 2 bases and the J gene lost 5 bases, with 13 bases spanning the gap. Germline lookup yields CDR1 MNHEY and CDR2 SVGAGI. The CDR3 DNA reads TGTGCCAGCAGTTACAACAGGGACGCCCACGAGCAGTACTTC. Its protein is CASSYNRDAHEQYF.

This chain joins TRBV9 and TRBJ2-1; D not resolved. The CDR3 has 14 residues. The ends were cut back, 0 bases at V and 8 bases at J, with 12 bases in the middle. Germline V CDR1 and CDR2: SGDLS, YYNGEE. In DNA form, the CDR3 reads TGTGCCAGCAGCGTAGATCTTAGCCACGATGAGCAGTTCTTC. The encoded protein is CASSVDLSHDEQFF.

The chain links TRBV18 to TRBJ2-5, with D maybe TRBD2 (5 bases). The ends were cut back, 0 bases at V and 2 bases at J, with 7 bases in the middle. CDR1 and CDR2 from the germline V gene are KGHSH and LQKENI. The CDR3 is 14 residues long. Written as DNA, the CDR3 is TGTGCCAGCTCACCACCGACTACTCAAGAGACCCAGTACTTC. Protein: CASSPPTTQETQYF.

The rearrangement links TRBV28 to TRBJ1-2; D possibly corresponds to TRBD1 (5 bases). The germline V and J ends were trimmed by 6 bases and 12 bases, with 17 bases remaining between them. The CDR3 totals 12 residues. The germline CDR1 and CDR2 sequences are MDHEN and SYDVKM. This CDR3 reads CASRTAPLGDTF. CDR3 nucleotide sequence: TGTGCCAGCAGGACAGCCCCTTTAGGTGACACCTTC.

Notes on this clone: Since a much larger clone is just one base distant, this may be a read error. The V call is TRBV3-1 (or the pseudogene TRBV3-2), the J call TRBJ2-7; 15 positions match TRBD2. V was clipped by 5 bases and J by 6 bases; unmatched bases: 11. The CDR3 spans 17 residues. Germline V CDR1 and CDR2: LGHDT, YNNKEL (reference sequence). The CDR3 reads CASSFRRTSGGAAEQYF. DNA for the CDR3: TGTGCCAGCAGCTTCCGTAGGACTAGCGGGGGGGCTGCCGAGCAGTACTTC.

The chain is built from TRBV29-1 and TRBJ2-3; tentative D call: TRBD1 (5 bases). V lost 5 bases, J lost 6 bases, and 12 bases lay in between. In germline, CDR1 is SQVTM, CDR2 ANQGSEA. The CDR3 contains 12 residues. CDR3 nucleotides: TGCAGCGTTTCGGTAGGGGTCGATACGCAGTATTTT. This sequence encodes CSVSVGVDTQYF.

The chain links TRBV15 to TRBJ2-5; TRBD1 is a possible D gene (6 bases). Germline V gene sequence: CDR1 LNHNV, CDR2 YYDKDF (reference sequence). With 2 bases removed from V and 1 base from J, the gap between germline ends came to 11 bases. This CDR3 spans 15 amino acids. CDR3 nucleotides: TGTGCCACCAGCAGAAAGGGGACAAGCCAAGAGACCCAGTACTTC. Encoded protein: CATSRKGTSQETQYF.

This clone is a singleton in its sample. This chain connects TRBV18 to TRBJ1-1; D is possibly TRBD1 (6 bases). CDR3 length: 15 residues. Per germline, CDR1 KGHSH and CDR2 LQKENI. V was clipped by 2 bases and J by 5 bases, with 15 bases between them. Here the CDR3 reads CASSPTTGLGTEAFF. CDR3 sequence (DNA): TGTGCCAGCTCACCAACAACAGGGTTGGGGACTGAAGCTTTCTTT.

V is TRBV29-1 and J is TRBJ1-2, with D possibly TRBD1 on 6 matching bases. Germline loops: CDR1 SQVTM, CDR2 ANQGSEA. This CDR3 comprises 12 residues. Trimming removed 6 bases from V and 5 bases from J, with 13 bases in between. Written as DNA, the CDR3 is TGCAGCGTCGCGGACAGTTTGTATGGCTACACCTTC. Protein product: CSVADSLYGYTF.

J is TRBJ1-3 and V is TRBV6-5; a weak D match, TRBD1 (5 bases). V was cut by 2 bases and J by 4 bases, with 9 bases left in between. The CDR3 spans 14 residues. From germline, CDR1 is MNHEY and CDR2 SVGAGI. This chain's CDR3 is CASSYGAGGNTIYF. CDR3 DNA: TGTGCCAGCAGTTACGGGGCAGGGGGAAACACCATATATTTT.

This chain links TRBV2 with TRBJ1-2; D may be TRBD1 (5 bases). The CDR3 totals 15 residues. Trimming pared 6 bases from V and 5 bases from J, leaving 19 bases between. Germline CDR1 SNHLY, CDR2 FYNNEI. CDR3 residues: CASSLDTAPRYGYTF. The CDR3 DNA is TGTGCCAGCAGCTTGGACACCGCCCCTCGATATGGCTACACCTTC.

This sequence joins TRBV4-1 and TRBJ1-5; 7 bases agree with TRBD1. This CDR3 has 15 amino acids. The germline CDR1 and CDR2 sequences are MGHRA and YSYEKL. The V and J ends lost 3 bases and 2 bases, in that order; junction bases with no gene match: 4. CDR3 sequence reads: CASSQSTGGNQPQHF. The DNA of the CDR3 is TGCGCCAGCAGCCAGTCTACAGGGGGCAATCAGCCCCAGCATTTT.

CDR3 region: CSASRDSGSLETQYF. The CDR3 region has the DNA TGCAGTGCTAGTCGTGATAGCGGGAGTTTGGAGACCCAGTACTTC. This sequence joins TRBV20-1 and TRBJ2-5, with TRBD2 matching over 9 bases. The CDR3 is made up of 15 amino acids. The germline gives CDR1 DFQATT, CDR2 SNEGSKA (reference sequence). The V segment lost 3 bases and the J segment 5 bases; nucleotides outside the gene matches: 10.

V usage is TRBV21-1 and J usage is TRBJ1-4; the D call TRBD1 from the table was never checked on the DNA. TRBV21-1 is described as a pseudogene. The CDR3 consists of 17 residues. CDR3: CASSRDSSSATNEKLFF. CDR3 in DNA: TGTGCCAGCAGCAGGGACAGCTCCTCTGCAACTAATGAAAAACTGTTTTTT.

The chain couples TRBV6-5 to TRBJ1-3; no firm D call. Germline V CDR1 and CDR2: MNHEY, SVGAGI. This CDR3 is 14 amino acids long. Trimming cost V 6 bases and J 4 bases, with 13 bases left between them. CDR3 nucleotides: TGTGCCAGCAGGGAGGTAGTATCAGGAAACACCATATATTTT. Translation: CASREVVSGNTIYF.

The gene calls are TRBV25-1 and TRBJ2-1; 10 bases are shared with TRBD2. CDR1 MGHDK and CDR2 SYGVNS come from the germline V gene. This CDR3 region has 16 residues. V lost 3 bases and J lost 2; bases outside the gene matches: 4. CDR3 sequence: CASSDYGLAAYNEQFF. DNA for the CDR3: TGTGCCAGCAGTGACTATGGACTAGCGGCCTACAATGAGCAGTTCTTC.

This chain uses TRBV2 with TRBJ1-5; 8 nucleotides match TRBD1. The germline V gene encodes CDR1 SNHLY and CDR2 FYNNEI. The CDR3 spans 18 residues. V trimming: 3 bases; J trimming: 2 bases; junction bases outside the gene matches: 12. In DNA form, the CDR3 reads TGTGCCAGCAGTGAGGGGGACAGGCTGCCGGTACGCAATCAGCCCCAGCATTTT. Translation gives CASSEGDRLPVRNQPQHF. The whole variable domain, remainder taken from reference TRBV2 and TRBJ1-5, is EPEVTQTPSHQVTQMGQEVILRCVPISNHLYFYWYRQILGQKVEFLVSFYNNEISEKSEIFDDQFSVERPDGSNFTLKIRSTKLEDSAMYFCASSEGDRLPVRNQPQHFGDGTRLSIL.

This chain connects TRBV19 to TRBJ1-5, with a possible D match to TRBD1 (5 bases). CDR3 length: 14 amino acids. Germline values: CDR1 LNHDA, CDR2 SQIVND (reference sequence). V lost 4 bases and J lost 10, with 17 bases in between. The CDR3 nucleotides read TGTGCCAGTAGTAGCGGGGGTCCTAGCCGCCCCCAGCATTTT. It encodes CASSSGGPSRPQHF.

The gene calls are TRBV6-5 and TRBJ2-4, with no clear D. The V and J ends lost 7 bases and 4 bases respectively, with 8 bases between them. The CDR3 runs 12 residues. CDR1 and CDR2 from the germline V gene are MNHEY and SVGAGI. The chain's CDR3 is CASTDKKNIQYF. Here the CDR3 DNA reads TGTGCCAGCACCGACAAAAAAAACATTCAGTACTTC.

This clone has only a few counts. The rearrangement joins TRBV19 to TRBJ2-7; weak D call: TRBD2 (6 bases). The CDR3 consists of 15 residues. In germline, CDR1 is LNHDA, CDR2 SQIVND (reference sequence). The germline V and J ends were trimmed by 3 bases and 2 bases, with 14 bases remaining between them. The CDR3 is CASSMKMGGPYEQYF. CDR3 DNA: TGTGCCAGTAGTATGAAAATGGGGGGACCCTACGAGCAGTACTTC.

The chain recombines TRBV5-1 with TRBJ2-1; 7 bases are a match to TRBD1. CDR1 and CDR2 (germline): SGHRS, YFSETQ. J lost 3 bases, V lost 2 bases, and 5 bases had no gene match. The length of the CDR3 is 15 residues. The CDR3 loop reads CASSFTGADYNEQFF. DNA of the CDR3: TGCGCCAGCAGCTTTACAGGGGCTGACTACAATGAGCAGTTCTTC.

Comments on this clone: The same CDR3 can be traced to other DNA sequences in this sample. The chain combines TRBV18 with TRBJ1-4; D call uncertain. Germline V gives CDR1 KGHSH, CDR2 LQKENI. CDR3 length equals 14 residues. The ends were cut back, 3 bases at V and 4 bases at J, with 9 bases in the middle. The CDR3, as DNA: TGTGCCAGCTCACCCCCGGGAGTTAATGAAAAACTGTTTTTT. Its translation is CASSPPGVNEKLFF. Together with reference TRBV18 and TRBJ1-4, the CDR3 gives the full variable domain: NAGVMQNPRHLVRRRGQEARLRCSPMKGHSHVYWYRQLPEEGLKFMVYLQKENIIDESGMPKERFSAEFPKEGPSILRIQQVVRGDSAAYFCASSPPGVNEKLFFGSGTQLSVL.

V usage is TRBV5-1 and J usage is TRBJ1-4, with D possibly being TRBD1 (6 bases). V was pared by 4 bases and J by 2 bases, with 9 bases between. In germline, CDR1 is SGHRS, CDR2 YFSETQ. The CDR3 spans 14 residues. CDR3 region: CASSEQGTNEKLFF. The CDR3 DNA reads as TGCGCCAGCAGCGAACAGGGTACTAATGAAAAACTGTTTTTT.

The chain has TRBV29-1 and TRBJ1-1, with D possibly matching TRBD1 (6 bases). Looked up from germline, CDR1 is SQVTM and CDR2 is ANQGSEA. Trimming cost V 7 bases and J 11 bases, with 20 bases left between them. This CDR3 has 12 residues. The CDR3 nucleotides read TGCAGCGGAACGAGGACAGCCGGGGACGCTTTCTTT. The encoded protein is CSGTRTAGDAFF. The variable domain in full, with the rest retrieved from reference TRBV29-1 and TRBJ1-1, is SAVISQKPSRDICQRGTSLTIQCQVDSQVTMMFWYRQQPGQSLTLIATANQGSEATYESGFVIDKFPISRPNLTFSTLTVSNMSPEDSSIYLCSGTRTAGDAFFGQGTRLTVV.

This clone was found a few times. This chain's CDR3 is CASTLRGAHTGELFF. The CDR3 DNA reads TGTGCCAGCACTTTGAGAGGCGCCCACACCGGGGAGCTGTTTTTT. The chain combines TRBV6-5 with TRBJ2-2; D is uncertain. This CDR3 spans 15 amino acids. Germline CDR1 MNHEY, CDR2 SVGAGI. V was trimmed by 7 bases and J by 3 bases, leaving 15 bases between them.

The chain couples TRBV7-2 to TRBJ1-3; D is undetermined. V was cut by 1 base and J by 0 bases, with 7 bases left in between. This CDR3 is 15 amino acids long. Germline lookup yields CDR1 SGHTA and CDR2 FQGNSA. The CDR3 coding sequence is TGTGCCAGCAGCTTAGAGAAGAGCTCTGGAAACACCATATATTTT. This encodes CASSLEKSSGNTIYF. The variable domain in full, with the rest retrieved from reference TRBV7-2 and TRBJ1-3, is GAGVSQSPSNKVTEKGKDVELRCDPISGHTALYWYRQSLGQGLEFLIYFQGNSAPDKSGLPSDRFSAERTGGSVSTLTIQRTQQEDSAVYLCASSLEKSSGNTIYFGEGSWLTVV.

The chain has TRBV7-2 and TRBJ1-5; 8 nucleotides match TRBD1. V trimming: 3 bases; J trimming: 4 bases; junction bases outside the gene matches: 5. CDR3 length: 15 residues. The germline V gene has CDR1 SGHTA and CDR2 FQGNSA. CDR3 bases: TGTGCCAGCAGCTTCGATGGACAGGGAAATCAGCCCCAGCATTTT. Its translation: CASSFDGQGNQPQHF.

The V call is TRBV5-4, the J call TRBJ2-3; 16 bases map to TRBD2. After removal of 6 bases from V and 6 bases from J, the junction contained 7 bases not matched to a gene. Germline V lookup: CDR1 SGHNT, CDR2 YYREEE (reference sequence). The CDR3 sequence is 16 residues long. CDR3 residues: CASTLGLAGGVDTQYF. CDR3 DNA sequence: TGTGCCAGCACCCTGGGACTAGCGGGAGGGGTTGATACGCAGTATTTT.

The chain employs TRBV11-2 and TRBJ2-1; D remains ambiguous. V was clipped by 3 bases and J by 4 bases, with 4 bases between them. The CDR3 length is 12 residues. The germline gives CDR1 SGHAT, CDR2 FQNNGV. CDR3 nucleotides: TGTGCCAGCAGCTTCAGATACAATGAGCAGTTCTTC. It translates to CASSFRYNEQFF.

The chain recombines TRBV6-5 with TRBJ1-5; TRBD1 agrees at 8 bases. With 8 bases clipped from V and 3 bases from J, the junction kept 6 bases outside the gene matches. Germline V gene data show CDR1 as MNHEY and CDR2 as SVGAGI. This CDR3 has 14 amino acids. CDR3 DNA sequence: TGTGCCAGCGGAGGACAGGGAATCAATCAGCCCCAGCATTTT. Translating gives CASGGQGINQPQHF.